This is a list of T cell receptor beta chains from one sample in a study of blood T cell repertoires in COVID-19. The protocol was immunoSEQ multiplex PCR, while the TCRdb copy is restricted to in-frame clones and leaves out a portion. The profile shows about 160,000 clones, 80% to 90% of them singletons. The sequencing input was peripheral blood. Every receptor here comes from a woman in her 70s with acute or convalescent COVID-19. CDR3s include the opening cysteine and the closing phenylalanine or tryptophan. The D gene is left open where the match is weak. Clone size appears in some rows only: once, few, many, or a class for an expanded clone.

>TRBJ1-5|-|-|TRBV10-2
CASSMTVSNQPQHF
TGCGCCAGCAGTATGACAGTAAGCAATCAGCCCCAGCATTTT
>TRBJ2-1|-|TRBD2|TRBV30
CAWTNRGGVEQFF
TGTGCCTGGACCAACCGCGGGGGGGTTGAGCAGTTCTTC
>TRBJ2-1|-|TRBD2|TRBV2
CASSYGLAGADNEQFF
TGTGCCAGCAGTTACGGACTAGCGGGGGCTGACAATGAGCAGTTCTTC
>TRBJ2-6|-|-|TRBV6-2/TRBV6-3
CASSYAGEWPGANVLTF
TGTGCCAGCAGTTACGCAGGGGAGTGGCCTGGGGCCAACGTCCTGACTTTC
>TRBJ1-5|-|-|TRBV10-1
CATSGTLDQPQHF
TGCGCCACGAGCGGGACCCTTGATCAGCCCCAGCATTTT
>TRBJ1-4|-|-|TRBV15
CATSGRRTYRATNEKLFF
TGTGCCACCAGCGGACGACGAACCTACAGGGCAACTAATGAAAAACTGTTTTTT
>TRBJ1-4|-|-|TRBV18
CASSPPYRSNEKLFF
TGTGCCAGCTCACCACCGTACAGGTCAAATGAAAAACTGTTTTTT
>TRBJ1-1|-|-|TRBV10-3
CAIRGDTLTTEAFF
TGTGCCATCAGGGGGGACACGCTTACCACTGAAGCTTTCTTT
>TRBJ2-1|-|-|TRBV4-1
CASSPPLSGGPHNEQFF
TGCGCCAGCAGCCCCCCCCTTTCCGGGGGGCCTCACAATGAGCAGTTCTTC
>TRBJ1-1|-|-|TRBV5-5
CASSLVQGVPQYEAFF
TGTGCCAGCAGCTTGGTACAGGGAGTACCCCAGTATGAAGCTTTCTTT
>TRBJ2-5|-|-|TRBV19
CASSIRGVETQYF
TGTGCCAGTAGTATTCGAGGAGTAGAGACCCAGTACTTC
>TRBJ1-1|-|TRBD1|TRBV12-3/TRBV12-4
CASSFGTGAEAFF
TGTGCCAGCAGTTTCGGGACAGGGGCTGAAGCTTTCTTT
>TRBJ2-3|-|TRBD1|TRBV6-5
CASGWGQGTDTQYF
TGTGCCAGCGGGTGGGGACAGGGGACAGATACGCAGTATTTT
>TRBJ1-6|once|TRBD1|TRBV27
CASSLLQGANSPLHF
TGTGCCAGCAGTTTACTACAGGGGGCCAATTCACCCCTCCACTTT
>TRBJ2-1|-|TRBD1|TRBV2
CASSDEGAPRNEQFF
TGTGCCAGCAGTGACGAGGGGGCGCCCCGGAATGAGCAGTTCTTC
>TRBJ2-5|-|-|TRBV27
CASSLGGARETQYF
TGTGCCAGCAGTTTAGGTGGGGCGAGGGAGACCCAGTACTTC
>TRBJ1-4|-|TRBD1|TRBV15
CATSRGRQGNEKLFF
TGTGCCACCAGCAGAGGCCGACAGGGGAATGAAAAACTGTTTTTT
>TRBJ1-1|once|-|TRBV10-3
CAITPGGRLGAFF
TGTGCCATCACCCCGGGAGGCAGGCTGGGAGCTTTCTTT
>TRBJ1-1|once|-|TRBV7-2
CASSLGVNRNTEAFF
TGTGCCAGCAGCTTAGGGGTGAACAGAAACACTGAAGCTTTCTTT
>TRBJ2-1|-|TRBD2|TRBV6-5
CASSSTGLGGNEQFF
TGTGCCAGCAGCTCAACGGGACTAGGGGGGAATGAGCAGTTCTTC
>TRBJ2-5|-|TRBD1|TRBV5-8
CASSLERRGRIKETQYF
TGTGCCAGCAGCTTGGAACGCAGGGGGCGGATTAAGGAGACCCAGTACTTC
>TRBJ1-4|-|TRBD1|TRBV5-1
CASRRSTGFEEKLFF
TGCGCCAGCAGACGATCGACAGGGTTCGAGGAAAAACTGTTTTTT
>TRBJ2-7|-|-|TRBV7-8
CASSFRENSYEQYF
TGTGCCAGCAGCTTCCGGGAAAACTCCTACGAGCAGTACTTC
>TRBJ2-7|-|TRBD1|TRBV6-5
CASRSTGGTYEQYF
TGTGCCAGCCGGTCGACAGGGGGCACCTACGAGCAGTACTTC
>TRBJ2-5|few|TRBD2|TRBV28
CASSPGTNQETQYF
TGTGCCAGCAGCCCCGGGACTAACCAAGAGACCCAGTACTTC
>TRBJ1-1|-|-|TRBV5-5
CASSLAGDTEAFF
TGTGCCAGCAGCTTGGCGGGGGACACTGAAGCTTTCTTT
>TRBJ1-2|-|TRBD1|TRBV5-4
CASSGAGGNYGYTF
TGTGCCAGCAGCGGGGCAGGGGGCAACTATGGCTACACCTTC
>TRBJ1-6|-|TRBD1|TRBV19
CASTPTGVRSPLHF
TGTGCCAGTACCCCGACAGGGGTTAGGTCACCCCTCCACTTT
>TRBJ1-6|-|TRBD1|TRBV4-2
CASSQSDRDRSNSPLHF
TGTGCCAGCAGCCAGAGCGACCGGGACAGGAGTAATTCACCCCTCCACTTT
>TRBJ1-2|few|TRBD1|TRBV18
CASSPQGVDNYGYTF
TGTGCCAGCTCACCGCAGGGGGTCGATAACTATGGCTACACCTTC
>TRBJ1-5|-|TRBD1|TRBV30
CAWSTGANQPQHF
TGTGCCTGGAGCACAGGGGCCAATCAGCCCCAGCATTTT
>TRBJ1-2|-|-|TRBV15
CATSSAGAYGYTF
TGTGCCACCAGCAGCGCTGGAGCCTATGGCTACACCTTC
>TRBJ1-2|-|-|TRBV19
CASSLGLTVIYGYTF
TGTGCCAGTAGCCTAGGCCTGACAGTAATCTATGGCTACACCTTC
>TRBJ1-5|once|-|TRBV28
CASSLGSGLGQPQHF
TGTGCCAGCAGTTTAGGGTCAGGGCTAGGGCAGCCCCAGCATTTT
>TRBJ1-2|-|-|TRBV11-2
CASSLLVQVSGGYTF
TGTGCCAGCAGCTTATTGGTCCAGGTTTCTGGTGGCTACACCTTC
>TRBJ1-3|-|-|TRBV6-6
CASSYDTGNTIYF
TGTGCCAGCAGTTACGACACTGGAAACACCATATATTTT
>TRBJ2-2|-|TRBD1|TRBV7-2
CASSPLDRTGELFF
TGTGCCAGCAGCCCGCTGGACAGGACCGGGGAGCTGTTTTTT
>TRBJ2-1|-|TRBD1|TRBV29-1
CSAGDRGLNNEQFF
TGCAGCGCGGGGGACAGGGGGCTTAACAATGAGCAGTTCTTC
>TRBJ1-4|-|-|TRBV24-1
CATSDRTDEKLFF
TGTGCCACCAGTGACCGGACAGATGAAAAACTGTTTTTT
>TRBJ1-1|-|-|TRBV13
CASSPGGRVTEAFF
TGTGCCAGCAGCCCGGGTGGGAGGGTTACTGAAGCTTTCTTT
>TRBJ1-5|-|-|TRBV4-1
CASSQGRAGPRSNQPQHF
TGCGCCAGCAGCCAAGGGCGCGCGGGGCCGAGGAGCAATCAGCCCCAGCATTTT
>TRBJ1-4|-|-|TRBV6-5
CASRTRGATNEKLFF
TGTGCCAGCAGGACCCGGGGGGCAACTAATGAAAAACTGTTTTTT
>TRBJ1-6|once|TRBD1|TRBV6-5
CASRTTGVNSPLHF
TGTGCCAGCAGAACGACAGGGGTCAATTCACCCCTCCACTTT
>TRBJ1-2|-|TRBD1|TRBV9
CASSLRDSKSYTF
TGTGCCAGCAGCCTACGGGACAGTAAAAGCTACACCTTC
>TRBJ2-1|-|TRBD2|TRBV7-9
CASRPTGTSGDNEQFF
TGTGCCAGCAGACCCACCGGGACTAGCGGAGACAATGAGCAGTTCTTC
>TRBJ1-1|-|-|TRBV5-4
CASSLGTKGTEAFF
TGTGCCAGCAGCTTGGGGACTAAAGGCACTGAAGCTTTCTTT
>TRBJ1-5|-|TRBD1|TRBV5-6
CASSQSFTDRAQPQHF
TGTGCCAGCAGCCAATCCTTTACGGACAGGGCGCAGCCCCAGCATTTT
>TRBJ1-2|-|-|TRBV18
CASSPLDNTAYGYTF
TGTGCCAGCTCACCACTAGACAACACCGCCTATGGCTACACCTTC
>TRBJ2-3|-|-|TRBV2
CASSSGADTQYF
TGTGCCAGCAGTTCAGGGGCAGATACGCAGTATTTT
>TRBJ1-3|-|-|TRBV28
CASTYSGNTIYF
TGTGCCAGCACCTACTCTGGAAACACCATATATTTT
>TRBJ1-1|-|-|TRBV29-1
CSVDQGTRITEAFF
TGCAGCGTTGATCAGGGGACGAGGATCACTGAAGCTTTCTTT
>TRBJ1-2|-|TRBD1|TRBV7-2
CASSLEWGQNYGYTF
TGTGCCAGCAGCTTAGAATGGGGACAGAACTATGGCTACACCTTC
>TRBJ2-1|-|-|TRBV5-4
CASSLPRRGANYNEQFF
TGTGCCAGCAGCCTACCCCGACGCGGGGCCAACTACAATGAGCAGTTCTTC
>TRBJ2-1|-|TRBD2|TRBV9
CASSVAGGAHEQFF
TGTGCCAGCAGCGTAGCCGGGGGGGCACATGAGCAGTTCTTC
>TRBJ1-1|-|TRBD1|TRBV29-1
CSSLGTGLNTEAFF
TGCAGTTCCCTCGGGACAGGGTTGAACACTGAAGCTTTCTTT
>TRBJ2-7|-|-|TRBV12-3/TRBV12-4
CASSRGQPREQYF
TGTGCCAGCAGTCGAGGGCAGCCGCGGGAGCAGTACTTC
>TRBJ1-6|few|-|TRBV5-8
CASSRQYLPLHF
TGTGCCAGCAGCCGACAGTACTTACCCCTCCACTTT
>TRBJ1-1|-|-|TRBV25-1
CASSDGLGAFF
TGTGCCAGCAGTGATGGGCTGGGAGCTTTCTTT
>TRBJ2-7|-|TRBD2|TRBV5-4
CASSSLAGGLSYEQYF
TGTGCCAGCAGCTCCTTAGCGGGGGGGCTGTCTTACGAGCAGTACTTC
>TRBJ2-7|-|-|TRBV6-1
CASREGTFYSYEQYF
TGTGCCAGCAGAGAAGGGACTTTTTACTCCTACGAGCAGTACTTC